The clone carrying this T cell receptor beta chain occurred a few times. With a J-beta primer mix and a sample-barcoded 5' primer, a second PCR ran roughly 6 to 11 cycles. TCRdb processed the 5' RACE reads anew with MiXCR; each CDR3 protein has one entry. The sample carries 600,000 to 850,000 distinct CDR3 sequences, 20% to 25% recorded once. The CDR3 has 15 amino acids. Germline values: CDR1 SQVTM, CDR2 ANQGSEA. The germline V and J ends were trimmed by 6 bases and 4 bases, with 20 bases remaining between them. The data were taken from a study of blood T cells in healthy people across ages. These records were also assigned to another study, of T cells of mothers and their children. That report adds: The authors used all extracted RNA for cDNA synthesis, at 1.5 ug per 15 ul.

This chain links TRBV29-1 with TRBJ2-3, with D possibly TRBD2 on 5 matching bases. This clonotype originated in a boy aged 5 to 17 in good health. Material: blood. The CDR3 sequence is CSVSGSSVLADTQYF. CDR3 sequence (DNA): TGCAGCGTGAGCGGCTCCTCTGTATTGGCAGATACGCAGTATTTT.